This entry is about one TCR beta chain. Its specificity is not known. This sample was taken from a study of blood T cells in healthy people across ages. Findings of the study overall: Diversity of TCR beta per million T cells declined in a roughly linear way with age.

It was ten milliliters of peripheral blood that were drawn from each donor. Germline CDR1 reads SNHLY; CDR2 reads FYNNEI. The CDR3 is 12 residues long. V lost 7 bases to trimming and J lost 9 bases, with 15 bases between them. The second PCR ran roughly 6 to 12 cycles with a sample-barcoded 5' primer and J-beta primers. Each TCR beta cDNA got a 12-nucleotide random molecular identifier. Per sample, CDR3-containing paired-end reads numbered at least 3 million. TCRdb analysed the 5' RACE reads with MiXCR anew, one entry per CDR3 protein. This table holds roughly 1.4 million distinct CDR3 sequences, roughly 60% found once.

The V call is TRBV2, the J call TRBJ1-1; TRBD1 is a possible D gene (5 bases). The sample consisted of blood. The sequence was obtained from a man aged 18 to 35 in good health. For the CDR3, the DNA is TGTGCCAGCAACCGATGGGACGGCAAAGCTTTCTTT. Translation gives CASNRWDGKAFF.